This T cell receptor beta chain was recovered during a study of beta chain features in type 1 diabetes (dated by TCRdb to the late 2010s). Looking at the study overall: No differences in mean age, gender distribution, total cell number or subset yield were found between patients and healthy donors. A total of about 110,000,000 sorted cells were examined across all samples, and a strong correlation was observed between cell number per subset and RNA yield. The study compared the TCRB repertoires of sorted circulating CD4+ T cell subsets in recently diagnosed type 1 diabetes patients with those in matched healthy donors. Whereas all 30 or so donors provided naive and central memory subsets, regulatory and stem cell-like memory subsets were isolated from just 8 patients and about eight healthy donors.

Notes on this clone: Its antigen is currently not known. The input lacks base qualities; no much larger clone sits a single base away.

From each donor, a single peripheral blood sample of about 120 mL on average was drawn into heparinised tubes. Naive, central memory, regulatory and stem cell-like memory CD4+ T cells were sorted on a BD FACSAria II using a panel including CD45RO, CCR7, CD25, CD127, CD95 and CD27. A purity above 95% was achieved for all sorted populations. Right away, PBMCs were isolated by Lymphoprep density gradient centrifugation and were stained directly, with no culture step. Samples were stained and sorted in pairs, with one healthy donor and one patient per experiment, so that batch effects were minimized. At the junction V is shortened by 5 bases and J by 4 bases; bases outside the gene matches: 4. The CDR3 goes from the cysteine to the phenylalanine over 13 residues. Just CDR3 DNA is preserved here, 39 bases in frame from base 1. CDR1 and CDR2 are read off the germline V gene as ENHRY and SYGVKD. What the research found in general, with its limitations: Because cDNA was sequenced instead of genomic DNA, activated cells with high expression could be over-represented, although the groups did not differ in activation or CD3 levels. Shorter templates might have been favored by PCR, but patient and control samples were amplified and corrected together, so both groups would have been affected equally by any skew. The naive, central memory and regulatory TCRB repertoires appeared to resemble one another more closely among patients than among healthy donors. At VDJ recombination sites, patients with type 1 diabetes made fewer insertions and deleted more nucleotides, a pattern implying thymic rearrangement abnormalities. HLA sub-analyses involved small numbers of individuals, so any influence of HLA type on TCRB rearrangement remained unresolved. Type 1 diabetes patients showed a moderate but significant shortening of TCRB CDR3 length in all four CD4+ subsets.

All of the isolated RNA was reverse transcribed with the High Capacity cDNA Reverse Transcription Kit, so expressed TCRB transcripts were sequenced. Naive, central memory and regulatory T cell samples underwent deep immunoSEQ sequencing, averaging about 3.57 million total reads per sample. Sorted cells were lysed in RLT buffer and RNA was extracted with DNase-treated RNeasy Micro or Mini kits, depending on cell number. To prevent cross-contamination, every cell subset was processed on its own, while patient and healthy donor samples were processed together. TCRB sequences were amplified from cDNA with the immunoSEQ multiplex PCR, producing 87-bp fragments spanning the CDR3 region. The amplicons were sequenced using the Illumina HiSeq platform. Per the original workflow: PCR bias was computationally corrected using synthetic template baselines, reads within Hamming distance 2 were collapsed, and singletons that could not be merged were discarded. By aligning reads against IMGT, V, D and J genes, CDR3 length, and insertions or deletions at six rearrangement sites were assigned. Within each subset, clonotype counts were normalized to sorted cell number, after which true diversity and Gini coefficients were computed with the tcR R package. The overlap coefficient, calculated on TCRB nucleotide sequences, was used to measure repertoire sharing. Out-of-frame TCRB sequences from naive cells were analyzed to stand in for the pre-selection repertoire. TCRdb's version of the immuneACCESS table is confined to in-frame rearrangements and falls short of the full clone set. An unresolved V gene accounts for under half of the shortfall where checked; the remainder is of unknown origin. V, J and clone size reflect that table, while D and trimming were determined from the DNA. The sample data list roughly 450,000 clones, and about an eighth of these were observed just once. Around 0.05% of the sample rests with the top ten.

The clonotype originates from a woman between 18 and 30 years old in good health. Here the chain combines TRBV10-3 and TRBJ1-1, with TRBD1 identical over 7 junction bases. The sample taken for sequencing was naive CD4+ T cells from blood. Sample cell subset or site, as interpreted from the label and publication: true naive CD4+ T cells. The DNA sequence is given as TGTGCCATCAGTCGGACAGGCAGCACTGAAGCTTTCTTT. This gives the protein CAISRTGSTEAFF.